This T cell receptor beta chain derives from a study of OX40 agonist ivuxolimab in advanced cancers. Whole-study context: Having had anti-PD-1, anti-PD-L1 or anti-CTLA-4 therapy before was allowed, and approximately 40% had some.

Study-level points and caveats: Dosing at 0.1 to 3.0 mg/kg was accompanied by clonal expansion of CD4+ and CD8+ blood T cells by week 6. Among T cells, CD8+ cells averaged more expanded clones than CD4+ cells.

This CDR3 region has 19 residues. The ends lost 0 bases at V and 2 bases at J; junction bases unmatched: 14. Germline V CDR1 and CDR2: LGHNA, YNFKEQ. Libraries were prepared by immunoSEQ multiplex PCR; TCRdb keeps only in-frame clonotypes and omits some of them. Of about 61,000 clones in the sample, approximately 77% were seen once. For this clone: What it recognizes is unknown.

The clonotype was recovered from an adult with an advanced solid tumor such as melanoma, head and neck, liver or kidney cancer. V usage is TRBV4-2 and J usage is TRBJ2-3; 7 bases agree with TRBD2. Source: CD4+ or CD8+ T cells sorted from blood, taken in a trial of the OX40 agonist ivuxolimab. Here the CDR3 DNA reads TGTGCCAGCAGCCAAGATCGGAGAGAGGGGCGGGAGATCACAGATACGCAGTATTTT. Its protein is CASSQDRREGREITDTQYF.